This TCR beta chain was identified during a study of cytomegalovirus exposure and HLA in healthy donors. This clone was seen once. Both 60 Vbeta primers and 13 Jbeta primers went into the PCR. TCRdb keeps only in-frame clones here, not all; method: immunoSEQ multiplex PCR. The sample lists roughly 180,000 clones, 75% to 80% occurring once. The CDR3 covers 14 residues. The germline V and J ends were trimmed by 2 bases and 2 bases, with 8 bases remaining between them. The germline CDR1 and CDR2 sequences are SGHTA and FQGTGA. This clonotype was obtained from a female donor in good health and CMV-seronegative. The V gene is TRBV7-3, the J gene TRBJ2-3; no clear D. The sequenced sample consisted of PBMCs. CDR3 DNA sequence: TGTGCCAGCAGCTTAGACACCCACACAGATACGCAGTATTTT. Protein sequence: CASSLDTHTDTQYF.